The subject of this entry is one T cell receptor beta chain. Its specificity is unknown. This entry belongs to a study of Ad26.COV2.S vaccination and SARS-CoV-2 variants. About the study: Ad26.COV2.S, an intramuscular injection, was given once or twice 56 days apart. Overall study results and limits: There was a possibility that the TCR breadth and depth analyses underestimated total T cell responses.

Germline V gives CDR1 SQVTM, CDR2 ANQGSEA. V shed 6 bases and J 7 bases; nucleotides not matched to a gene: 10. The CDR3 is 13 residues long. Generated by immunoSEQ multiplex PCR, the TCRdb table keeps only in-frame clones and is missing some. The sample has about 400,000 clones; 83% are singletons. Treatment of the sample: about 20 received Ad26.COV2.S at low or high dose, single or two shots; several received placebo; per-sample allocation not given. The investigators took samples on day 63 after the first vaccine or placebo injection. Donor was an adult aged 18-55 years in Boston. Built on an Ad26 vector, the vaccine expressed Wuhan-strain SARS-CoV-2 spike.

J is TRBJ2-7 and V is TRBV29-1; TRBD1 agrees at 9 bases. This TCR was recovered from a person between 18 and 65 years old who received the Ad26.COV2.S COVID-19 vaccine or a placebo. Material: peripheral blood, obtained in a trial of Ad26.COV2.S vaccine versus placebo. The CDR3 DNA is TGCAGCGTGCGGGGACAGGGATTGATTGAGCAGTACTTC. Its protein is CSVRGQGLIEQYF.